The T cell receptor beta chain described here comes from a study of PD-1 blockade in classical Hodgkin lymphoma. Time point noted: cycle 4 day 1 (C4D1), after five to seven weeks of nivolumab. Every patient relapsed after autologous stem cell transplantation, and brentuximab vedotin exposure varied. CD4+ T cells were purified from thawed PBMCs by magnetic negative selection. Clones were read by immunoSEQ multiplex PCR, and TCRdb kept only the in-frame ones, dropping some. The data contain around 27,000 clones, 75% to 90% of them singletons. The V gene lost 7 bases and the J gene lost 0 bases, with 12 bases spanning the gap. Germline values: CDR1 MNHNS, CDR2 SASEGT. This CDR3 is built from 14 residues. This clone turned up a few times. No antigen is known for it. Whole-study findings and limits: CD8+ TCR diversity did not rise significantly by C4D1, unlike CD4+.

The origin of this receptor is a human donor with classical Hodgkin lymphoma. Sample: CD4+ T cells from blood, taken before the fourth cycle of nivolumab. The chain employs TRBV6-1 and TRBJ1-2; unclear D gene. CDR3 amino acids: CASTEGSSNYGYTF. The CDR3 region has the DNA TGTGCCAGCACCGAGGGATCCTCTAACTATGGCTACACCTTC.